This TCR beta chain was retrieved from a study of blood T cell repertoires in COVID-19. Only in-frame clones appear in the TCRdb table, and some are missing; sequencing was by immunoSEQ multiplex PCR. The sample records some 250,000 clones, 81% being singletons. Patients at the Seattle site were enrolled during active infection and followed longitudinally. The specimen was peripheral blood. This clonotype originated in a woman aged 80 or older with COVID-19, enrolled during active disease.

CDR3 nucleotides: TGTGCCAGCAGCCTCGGACAGTCAAAGGGCTACACCTTC. Its translation is CASSLGQSKGYTF. The chain recombines TRBV3-1 (or the pseudogene TRBV3-2) with TRBJ1-2, with D maybe TRBD1 (6 bases). Germline values: CDR1 LGHDT, CDR2 YNNKEL (reference sequence). CDR3 length: 13 residues. V dropped 4 bases and J dropped 8 bases, with 14 bases sitting between them.